The 18 T cell receptor beta chains in this list originate from one sample, sequenced in a study of blood T cell repertoires in COVID-19. The repertoire was sequenced with immunoSEQ multiplex PCR; TCRdb's copy has only in-frame clones and lacks some. The sample lists about 180,000 clones, approximately 82% seen once, with 15% to 20% in the top ten. Sequenced input: PBMCs or T cells enriched from blood (not recorded which). These receptor sequences come from a man in his fifties or sixties who had recovered from COVID-19.

V usage is TRBV28 and J usage is TRBJ1-1; D unclear. Per germline, CDR1 MDHEN and CDR2 SYDVKM. The V end lost 3 bases, the J end lost 6 bases, and 11 bases lay between the germline ends. This CDR3 has 13 residues. The CDR3 DNA sequence: TGTGCCAGCAGTTTGAGCACCTCCTCTGAAGCTTTCTTT. Translating gives CASSLSTSSEAFF.

This clone has just one count. The CDR3, as DNA: TGTGCCAGCAGCCCGGACTCGGGGGGCACTGAAGCTTTCTTT. As protein: CASSPDSGGTEAFF. The V gene is TRBV11-2, the J gene TRBJ1-1, with TRBD1 as a possible D gene (5 bases). Deletions cut 5 bases from V and 4 bases from J, with 14 bases between. Germline CDR1 reads SGHAT; CDR2 reads FQNNGV. This CDR3 is built from 14 residues.

The chain is built from TRBV28 and TRBJ2-1, with D perhaps matching TRBD2 (5 bases). CDR1 MDHEN and CDR2 SYDVKM come from the germline V gene. V was trimmed by 6 bases and J by 8 bases, leaving 11 bases between them. The CDR3 covers 12 residues. The CDR3 region is CASREAVDEQFF. In DNA form, the CDR3 reads TGTGCCAGCAGGGAGGCCGTGGATGAGCAGTTCTTC.

The chain has TRBV7-2 and TRBJ2-1, with TRBD1 identical over 7 bases. Germline assignment: CDR1 SGHTA and CDR2 FQGNSA. V shed 4 bases and J 8 bases; nucleotides not matched to a gene: 8. This CDR3 contains 14 residues. The CDR3, as DNA: TGTGCCAGCAGCTGGAACAGGGGAGTTGATGAGCAGTTCTTC. Amino acids: CASSWNRGVDEQFF.

V usage is TRBV9 and J usage is TRBJ1-1; 8 bases are shared with TRBD1. This CDR3 region has 15 residues. Germline V lookup: CDR1 SGDLS, CDR2 YYNGEE. J was trimmed by 5 bases and V by 0 bases; bases with no gene match: 6. The CDR3 nucleotides are TGTGCCAGCAGCGTAGGTCCGACAGGGGTTACTGAAGCTTTCTTT. Translating gives CASSVGPTGVTEAFF.

This clone was recorded only once. The V and J genes are TRBV6-5 and TRBJ2-2, with a weak D call TRBD1 (6 bases). This CDR3 has 16 amino acids. V lost 0 bases, J lost 0 bases, and 8 bases lay in between. Germline loops: CDR1 MNHEY, CDR2 SVGAGI. This CDR3 reads CASSYSQGSNTGELFF. As DNA, the CDR3 is TGTGCCAGCAGTTACTCCCAGGGGTCGAACACCGGGGAGCTGTTTTTT.

The J gene is TRBJ1-2, the V gene TRBV28, with D possibly TRBD1 on 6 matching bases. Looked up from germline, CDR1 is MDHEN and CDR2 is SYDVKM. Trimming pared 11 bases from V and 3 bases from J, leaving 10 bases between. The CDR3 is 11 amino acids. CDR3 sequence (DNA): TGTGCCGGAGGGGGGGACTATGGCTACACCTTC. Amino acids: CAGGGDYGYTF.

The gene calls are TRBV28 and TRBJ1-2, with 8 bases aligning to TRBD1. Germline V gene sequence: CDR1 MDHEN, CDR2 SYDVKM. The trim removed 4 bases at V and 4 bases at J, leaving 11 bases unmatched. CDR3 length: 16 residues. The DNA of the CDR3 is TGTGCCAGCAGTTCCGTACCGGGACAGGCGCCCTATGGCTACACCTTC. Its translation: CASSSVPGQAPYGYTF.

This clone was counted once. J is TRBJ1-2 and V is TRBV6-5, with 8 positions matching TRBD1. Trimming cost V 5 bases and J 4 bases; bases outside gene matches: 6. CDR3 length equals 14 residues. Germline V gives CDR1 MNHEY, CDR2 SVGAGI. The CDR3 nucleotides read TGTGCCAGCAGTCCGACAGGGGACCGCTATGGCTACACCTTC. It translates to CASSPTGDRYGYTF.

The CDR3 is CASRQPGQVNEKLFF. CDR3 in DNA: TGTGCCAGCAGACAACCGGGACAGGTTAATGAAAAACTGTTTTTT. The chain joins TRBV6-5 to TRBJ1-4; 8 positions match TRBD1. The germline CDR1 and CDR2 sequences are MNHEY and SVGAGI. This CDR3 comprises 15 residues. J was trimmed by 4 bases and V by 6 bases; bases with no gene match: 7.

The table lists this clone with a count of one. This chain links TRBV3-1 (or the pseudogene TRBV3-2) with TRBJ2-1, with D maybe TRBD2 (5 bases). CDR1 is LGHDT and CDR2 is YNNKEL in the germline V gene (reference sequence). The CDR3 consists of 14 residues. V shed 1 base and J shed 5 bases, with 9 bases lying between them. CDR3 coding DNA: TGTGCCAGCAGCCAAGCAGTAGCGAACAATGAGCAGTTCTTC. Translation: CASSQAVANNEQFF.

The chain combines TRBV28 with TRBJ2-1, with 10 bases lining up with TRBD2. The CDR3 consists of 16 residues. V shed 3 bases and J 5 bases; nucleotides not matched to a gene: 7. Germline V gives CDR1 MDHEN, CDR2 SYDVKM. The CDR3 coding sequence is TGTGCCAGCAGTTTGGAAGCGGGAGGGCGGCACAATGAGCAGTTCTTC. Amino acids: CASSLEAGGRHNEQFF. Using reference TRBV28 and TRBJ2-1 for the parts outside the CDR3, the full variable domain is DVKVTQSSRYLVKRTGEKVFLECVQDMDHENMFWYRQDPGLGLRLIYFSYDVKMKEKGDIPEGYSVSREKKERFSLILESASTNQTSMYLCASSLEAGGRHNEQFFGPGTRLTVL.

The V call is TRBV10-3, the J call TRBJ2-5, with 12 bases lining up with TRBD1. The CDR3 is 14 residues long. V gave up 11 bases and J gave up 2 bases; unmatched junction bases: 6. Per germline, CDR1 ENHRY and CDR2 SYGVKD. CDR3 nucleotide sequence: TGTGCCGCCAGGGACAGGGGGCTACAAGAGACCCAGTACTTC. Translation gives CAARDRGLQETQYF.

CDR3 DNA sequence: TGTGCCAGCAGCTCCTCCCCCCCCAGCGGGGGGGCTAGTTTGAAGAATGAGCAGTTCTTC. It encodes CASSSSPPSGGASLKNEQFF. The V gene is TRBV7-3, the J gene TRBJ2-1, with 10 bases identical to TRBD2. J was trimmed by 7 bases and V by 4 bases; bases with no gene match: 22. The CDR3 runs 20 residues. Germline V lookup: CDR1 SGHTA, CDR2 FQGTGA.

The CDR3, as DNA: TGTGCCAGCAGCTTAGGGGCTACGGCCGGGGAGCTGTTTTTT. It yields the protein CASSLGATAGELFF. This sequence joins TRBV7-8 and TRBJ2-2; D gene unclear. This CDR3 has 14 amino acids. Per germline, CDR1 SGHVS and CDR2 FQNEAQ. Between the trimmed V and J ends, which lost 1 base and 6 bases, there was a span of 9 bases.

The chain joins TRBV5-1 to TRBJ2-1; 7 bases align to TRBD2. The CDR3 has 15 amino acids. Germline V lookup: CDR1 SGHRS, CDR2 YFSETQ. J gave up 4 bases and V 4 bases, and 8 bases lay outside the gene matches. The CDR3 bases are TGCGCCAGCAGCGATGGGGGGGTACAGTACAATGAGCAGTTCTTC. It translates to CASSDGGVQYNEQFF. The complete variable domain, with remaining parts taken from reference TRBV5-1 and TRBJ2-1, reads KAGVTQTPRYLIKTRGQQVTLSCSPISGHRSVSWYQQTPGQGLQFLFEYFSETQRNKGNFPGRFSGRQFSNSRSEMNVSTLELGDSALYLCASSDGGVQYNEQFFGPGTRLTVL.

A word on this clone: Other DNA sequences within the sample encode an identical CDR3. The chain links TRBV5-1 to TRBJ2-2; 14 bases agree with TRBD2. Germline V gene lookup returns CDR1 SGHRS and CDR2 YFSETQ. With 5 bases clipped from V and 4 bases from J, the junction kept 4 bases outside the gene matches. CDR3 size: 16 residues. The CDR3 coding sequence is TGCGCCAGCAGAGGGACTAGCGGGGGCCCCACCGGGGAGCTGTTTTTT. Translation: CASRGTSGGPTGELFF.

V usage is TRBV29-1 and J usage is TRBJ2-7; 8 nucleotides match TRBD1. The CDR3 is 14 amino acids. The junction had 10 bases not matched to a gene; V was cut back by 8 bases and J by 1 base. Per germline, CDR1 SQVTM and CDR2 ANQGSEA. CDR3 DNA sequence: TGCAGCATCCAGGGGGCGGACCAATCCTACGAGCAGTACTTC. This translates into CSIQGADQSYEQYF.